The sequence of this T cell receptor (beta chain) was determined in a study of PD-1 blockade in classical Hodgkin lymphoma. Sequencing was performed with immunoSEQ multiplex PCR; in TCRdb, only in-frame clones are kept and a portion is missing. Of around 29,000 clones listed, roughly 80% are singletons. This CDR3 comprises 14 residues. The V gene lost 0 bases and the J gene lost 8 bases, with 12 bases spanning the gap. CDR1 is SGHNT and CDR2 is YENEEA in the germline V gene. This clone has just one count. Time point indicated: cycle 4 day 1 (C4D1), after more than five weeks of nivolumab. Brentuximab vedotin exposure varied among the patients, all of whom had relapsed after autologous stem cell transplantation. With magnetic negative selection, CD4+ T cells were purified from PBMCs that had been thawed.

This TCR came from a human donor with classical Hodgkin lymphoma. Sample: CD4+ T cells from blood, taken before the fourth cycle of nivolumab. J is TRBJ2-3 and V is TRBV11-3, with D unresolved. CDR3 residues: CASSLDFSTGTQYF. The CDR3 bases are TGTGCCAGCAGCTTAGATTTTTCCACGGGTACGCAGTATTTT.